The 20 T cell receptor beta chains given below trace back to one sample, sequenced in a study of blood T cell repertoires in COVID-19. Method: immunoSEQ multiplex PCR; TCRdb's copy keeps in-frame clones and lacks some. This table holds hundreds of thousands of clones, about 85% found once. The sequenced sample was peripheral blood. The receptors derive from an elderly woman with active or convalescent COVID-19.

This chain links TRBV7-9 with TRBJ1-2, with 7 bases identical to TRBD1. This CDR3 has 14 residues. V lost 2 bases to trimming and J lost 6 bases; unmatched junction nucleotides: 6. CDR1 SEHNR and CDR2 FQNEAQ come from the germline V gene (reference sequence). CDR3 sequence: CASSLRDRVNGYTF. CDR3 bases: TGTGCCAGCAGCTTACGGGACAGAGTCAATGGCTACACCTTC.

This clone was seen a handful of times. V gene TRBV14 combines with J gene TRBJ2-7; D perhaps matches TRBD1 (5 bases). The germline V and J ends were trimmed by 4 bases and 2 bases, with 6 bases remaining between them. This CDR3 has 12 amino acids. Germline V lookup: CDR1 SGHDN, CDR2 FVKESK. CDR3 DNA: TGTGCCAGCAGCCCGACAGCCTACGAGCAGTACTTC. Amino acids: CASSPTAYEQYF.

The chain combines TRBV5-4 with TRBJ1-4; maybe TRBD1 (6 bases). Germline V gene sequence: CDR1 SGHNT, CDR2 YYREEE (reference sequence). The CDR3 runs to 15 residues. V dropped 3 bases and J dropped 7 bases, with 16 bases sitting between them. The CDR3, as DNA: TGTGCCAGCAGCTCCAACAGGGATGTAGGTGAAAAACTGTTTTTT. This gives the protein CASSSNRDVGEKLFF.

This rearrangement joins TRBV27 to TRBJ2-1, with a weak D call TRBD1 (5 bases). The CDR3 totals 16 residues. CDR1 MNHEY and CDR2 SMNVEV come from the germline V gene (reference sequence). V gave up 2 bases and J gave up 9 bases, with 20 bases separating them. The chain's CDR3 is CASSLLSGWGGGEQFF. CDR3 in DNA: TGTGCCAGCAGTTTACTTTCAGGGTGGGGTGGTGGTGAGCAGTTCTTC.

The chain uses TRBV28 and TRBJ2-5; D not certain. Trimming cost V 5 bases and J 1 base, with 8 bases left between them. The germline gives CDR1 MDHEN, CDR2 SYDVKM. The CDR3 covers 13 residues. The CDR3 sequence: CASSDTVQETQYF. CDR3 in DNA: TGTGCCAGCAGTGACACGGTCCAAGAGACCCAGTACTTC.

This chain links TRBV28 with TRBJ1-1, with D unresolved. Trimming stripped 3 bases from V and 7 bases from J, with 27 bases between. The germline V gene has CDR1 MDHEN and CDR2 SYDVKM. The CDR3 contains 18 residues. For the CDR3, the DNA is TGTGCCAGCAGTTTTCGGTCCAGGAACAGAGCTTCGAAGAATGAAGCTTTCTTT. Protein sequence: CASSFRSRNRASKNEAFF.

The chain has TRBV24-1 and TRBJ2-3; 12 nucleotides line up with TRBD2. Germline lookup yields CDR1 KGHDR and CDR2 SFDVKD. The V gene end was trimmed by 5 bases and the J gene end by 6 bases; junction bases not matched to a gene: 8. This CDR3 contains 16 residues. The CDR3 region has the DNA TGTGCCACCAGTGTTTCTAGCGGGGGGGTCGCGGATACGCAGTATTTT. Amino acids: CATSVSSGGVADTQYF.

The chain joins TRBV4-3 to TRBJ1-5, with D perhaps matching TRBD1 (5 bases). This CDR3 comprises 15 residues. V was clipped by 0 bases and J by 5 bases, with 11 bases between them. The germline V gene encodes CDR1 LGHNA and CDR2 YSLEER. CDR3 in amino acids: CASSQDDQGHQPQHF. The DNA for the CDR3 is TGCGCCAGCAGCCAAGATGACCAGGGCCATCAGCCCCAGCATTTT.

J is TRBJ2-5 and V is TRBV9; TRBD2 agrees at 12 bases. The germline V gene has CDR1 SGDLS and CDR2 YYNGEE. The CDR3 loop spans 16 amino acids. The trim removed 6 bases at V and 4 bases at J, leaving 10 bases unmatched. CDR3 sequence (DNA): TGTGCCAGCAACAACCCTAGCGGGGGGGCCAGAGAGACCCAGTACTTC. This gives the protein CASNNPSGGARETQYF.

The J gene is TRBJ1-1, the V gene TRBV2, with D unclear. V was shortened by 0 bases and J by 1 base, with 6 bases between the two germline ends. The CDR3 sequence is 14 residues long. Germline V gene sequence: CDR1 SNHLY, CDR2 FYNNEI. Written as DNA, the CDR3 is TGTGCCAGCAGTGAAGCGCGGGGGAACACTGAAGCTTTCTTT. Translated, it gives CASSEARGNTEAFF.

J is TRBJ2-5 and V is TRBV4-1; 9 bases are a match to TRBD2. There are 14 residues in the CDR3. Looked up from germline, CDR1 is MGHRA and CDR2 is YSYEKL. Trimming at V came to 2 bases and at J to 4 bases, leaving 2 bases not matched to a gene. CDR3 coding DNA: TGCGCCAGCAGCCAACTAGCGGGGAGAGAGACCCAGTACTTC. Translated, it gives CASSQLAGRETQYF.

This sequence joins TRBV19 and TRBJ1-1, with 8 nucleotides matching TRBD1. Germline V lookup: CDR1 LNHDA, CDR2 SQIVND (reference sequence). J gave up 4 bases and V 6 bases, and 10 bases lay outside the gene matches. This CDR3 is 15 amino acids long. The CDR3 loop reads CASSPQQGVITEAFF. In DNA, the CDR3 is TGTGCCAGTAGCCCCCAACAGGGGGTTATCACTGAAGCTTTCTTT.

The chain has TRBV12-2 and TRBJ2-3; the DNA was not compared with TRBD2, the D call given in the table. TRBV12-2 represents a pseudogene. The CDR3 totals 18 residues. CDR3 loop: CASRLIGGVAGETDTQYF. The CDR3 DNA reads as TGTGCAAGTCGCCTCATAGGTGGGGTAGCGGGAGAAACGGATACGCAGTATTTT.

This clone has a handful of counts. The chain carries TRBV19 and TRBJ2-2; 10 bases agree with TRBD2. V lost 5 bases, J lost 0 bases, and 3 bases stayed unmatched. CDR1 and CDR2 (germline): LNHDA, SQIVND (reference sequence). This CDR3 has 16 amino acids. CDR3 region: CASSPSGRANTGELFF. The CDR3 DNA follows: TGTGCCAGTAGTCCCAGCGGGAGGGCGAACACCGGGGAGCTGTTTTTT.

The CDR3: CASSPVRGLGSPLHF. CDR3 in DNA: TGTGCCAGCAGCCCAGTGAGGGGGCTCGGATCACCCCTCCACTTT. V gene TRBV7-2 combines with J gene TRBJ1-6; 7 positions match TRBD1. Losses at the gene ends were 5 bases for V and 10 bases for J; bases not matched to a gene: 11. Germline lookup yields CDR1 SGHTA and CDR2 FQGNSA. This CDR3 region has 15 residues.

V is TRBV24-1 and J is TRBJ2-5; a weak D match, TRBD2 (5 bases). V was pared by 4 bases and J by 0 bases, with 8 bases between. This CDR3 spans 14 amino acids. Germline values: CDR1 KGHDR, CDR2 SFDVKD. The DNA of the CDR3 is TGTGCCACCAGTGACGGGCGGGACCAAGAGACCCAGTACTTC. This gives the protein CATSDGRDQETQYF.

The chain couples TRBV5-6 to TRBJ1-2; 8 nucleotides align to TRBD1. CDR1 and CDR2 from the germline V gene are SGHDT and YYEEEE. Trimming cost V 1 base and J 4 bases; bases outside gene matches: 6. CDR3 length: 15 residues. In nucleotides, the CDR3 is TGTGCCAGCAGCTTGATGAGACAGGGGATCTATGGCTACACCTTC. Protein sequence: CASSLMRQGIYGYTF.

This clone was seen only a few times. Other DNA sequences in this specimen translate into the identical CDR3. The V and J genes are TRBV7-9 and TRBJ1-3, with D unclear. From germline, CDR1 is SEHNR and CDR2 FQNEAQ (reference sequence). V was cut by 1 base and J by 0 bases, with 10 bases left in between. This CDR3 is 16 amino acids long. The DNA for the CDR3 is TGTGCCAGCAGCTTAGGGGCGGGCAGCTCTGGAAACACCATATATTTT. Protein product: CASSLGAGSSGNTIYF.

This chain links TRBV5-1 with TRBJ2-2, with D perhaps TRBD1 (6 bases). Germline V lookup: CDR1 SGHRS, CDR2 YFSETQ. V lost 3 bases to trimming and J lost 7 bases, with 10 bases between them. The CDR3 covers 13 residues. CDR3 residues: CASSWTEVGELFF. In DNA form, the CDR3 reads TGCGCCAGCAGCTGGACAGAGGTCGGGGAGCTGTTTTTT. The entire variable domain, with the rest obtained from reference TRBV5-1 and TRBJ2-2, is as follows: KAGVTQTPRYLIKTRGQQVTLSCSPISGHRSVSWYQQTPGQGLQFLFEYFSETQRNKGNFPGRFSGRQFSNSRSEMNVSTLELGDSALYLCASSWTEVGELFFGEGSRLTVL.

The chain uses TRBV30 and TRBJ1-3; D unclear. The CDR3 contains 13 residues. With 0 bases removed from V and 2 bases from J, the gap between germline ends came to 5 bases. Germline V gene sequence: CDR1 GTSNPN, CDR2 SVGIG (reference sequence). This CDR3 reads CAWSVGPGNTIYF. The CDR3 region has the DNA TGTGCCTGGAGTGTGGGCCCTGGAAACACCATATATTTT.